This T cell receptor (beta chain) was recorded in a study of blood T cell repertoires in COVID-19. Overall study context: Collection of acute and convalescent COVID-19 samples took place in the United States, Italy and Spain. T cells, B-cell-depleted T cells, or PBMCs supplied cDNA or gDNA.

V lost 0 bases and J lost 4, with 13 bases in between. The germline gives CDR1 SGHTA, CDR2 FQGNSA. This CDR3 spans 16 amino acids. Original data processing: Nucleated cell number was recorded as an estimate derived from reference gene primer amplification. The protocol was immunoSEQ multiplex PCR, while the TCRdb copy is restricted to in-frame clones and leaves out a portion. That table is the source of V, J and clone size, and D and trimming were worked out from the DNA. The sample carries about 190,000 clones, around nine tenths recorded once. Sequenced input: peripheral blood. The receptor was isolated from a woman aged 18-29 years who had recovered from COVID-19. V usage is TRBV7-2 and J usage is TRBJ2-1, with D possibly matching TRBD1 (5 bases). The CDR3 protein is CASSLAFGARYNEQFF. DNA of the CDR3: TGTGCCAGCAGCTTAGCGTTTGGGGCCCGATACAATGAGCAGTTCTTC.